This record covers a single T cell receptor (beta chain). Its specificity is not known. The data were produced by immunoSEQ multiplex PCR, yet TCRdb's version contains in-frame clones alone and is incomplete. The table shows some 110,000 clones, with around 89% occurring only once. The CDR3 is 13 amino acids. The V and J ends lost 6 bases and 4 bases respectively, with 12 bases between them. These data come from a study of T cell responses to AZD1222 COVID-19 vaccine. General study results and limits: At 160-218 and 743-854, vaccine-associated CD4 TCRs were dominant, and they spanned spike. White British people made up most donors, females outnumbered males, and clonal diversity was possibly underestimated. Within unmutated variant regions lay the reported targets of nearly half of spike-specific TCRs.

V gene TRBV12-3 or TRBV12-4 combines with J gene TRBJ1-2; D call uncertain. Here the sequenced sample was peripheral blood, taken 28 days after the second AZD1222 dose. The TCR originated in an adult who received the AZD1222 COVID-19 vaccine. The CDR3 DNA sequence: TGTGCCAGCAGCCCCCCAGGCCCCTATGGCTACACCTTC. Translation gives CASSPPGPYGYTF.